The 15 T cell receptor beta chains listed next were all sequenced from one sample in a study. MiXCR was run by TCRdb on the RT-PCR reads, yielding one entry per CDR3 protein. The profile shows about 680,000 distinct CDR3 sequences, 13% to 15% of them singletons. The sequenced sample was memory CD4+ T cells from blood. The source of these receptors is a female donor in good health, serving as a healthy control.

Ten or more counts support this clonotype. The rearrangement uses TRBV27 and TRBJ1-5, with no clear D. The CDR3 spans 14 residues. CDR1 is MNHEY, CDR2 SMNVEV, per germline (reference sequence). Trimming removed 5 bases from V and 7 bases from J, with 15 bases in between. CDR3: CASSLFEGGQPQHF. The CDR3, as DNA: TGTGCCAGCAGTCTGTTCGAGGGCGGCCAGCCCCAGCATTTT.

The chain combines TRBV12-3 or TRBV12-4 with TRBJ1-5; 8 positions match TRBD1. Trimming cost V 5 bases and J 5 bases; bases outside gene matches: 8. The CDR3 is made up of 15 amino acids. DNA of the CDR3: TGTGCCAGCAGTCCCTCAGGACAGGGACATCAGCCCCAGCATTTT. Residues: CASSPSGQGHQPQHF.

In its sample, this clonotype was seen many times. CDR3 sequence (DNA): TGCGCCAGCCGGCCAGACAGGGGAGATCAGCCCCAGCATTTT. Its protein product is CASRPDRGDQPQHF. J is TRBJ1-5 and V is TRBV5-1; 8 positions match TRBD1. J lost 5 bases, V lost 7 bases, and 8 bases had no gene match. The CDR3 loop spans 14 amino acids. Germline V gene sequence: CDR1 SGHRS, CDR2 YFSETQ.

V usage is TRBV7-9 and J usage is TRBJ2-1; D gene ambiguous. V lost 1 base, J lost 4 bases, and 8 bases lay in between. The germline CDR1 and CDR2 sequences are SEHNR and FQNEAQ (reference sequence). This CDR3 is built from 14 residues. The CDR3 region is CASSLGVGYNEQFF. The CDR3 DNA follows: TGTGCCAGCAGCTTAGGGGTGGGGTACAATGAGCAGTTCTTC.

This clonotype showed up just a few times. The CDR3 nucleotides are TGTGCCAGCAGCGTAGGGGGTTGGACAGATGAAGCTTTCTTT. This codes for CASSVGGWTDEAFF. The V gene is TRBV9, the J gene TRBJ1-1, with D possibly TRBD1 on 6 matching bases. Germline values: CDR1 SGDLS, CDR2 YYNGEE. The CDR3 is 14 amino acids. V was trimmed by 0 bases and J by 7 bases, leaving 13 bases between them.

V gene TRBV7-2 combines with J gene TRBJ1-1; 7 nucleotides agree with TRBD1. Trimming removed 0 bases from V and 8 bases from J; junction bases left unmatched: 6. This CDR3 region has 14 residues. Germline lookup yields CDR1 SGHTA and CDR2 FQGNSA. As DNA, the CDR3 is TGTGCCAGCAGCTTAGCGGGGGACAGCCGGGAAGCTTTCTTT. Its translation is CASSLAGDSREAFF. Using reference TRBV7-2 and TRBJ1-1 for the parts outside the CDR3, the full variable domain is GAGVSQSPSNKVTEKGKDVELRCDPISGHTALYWYRQSLGQGLEFLIYFQGNSAPDKSGLPSDRFSAERTGGSVSTLTIQRTQQEDSAVYLCASSLAGDSREAFFGQGTRLTVV.

This clonotype was seen only a few times. The J gene is TRBJ1-6, the V gene TRBV12-3 or TRBV12-4; 11 nucleotides line up with TRBD1. V shed 5 bases, J shed 9 bases, and the junction held 3 bases outside the gene matches. The CDR3 consists of 14 residues. Written as DNA, the CDR3 is TGTGCCAGCAGTCGGACAGGGGGCATTTCACCCCTCCACTTT. Translating gives CASSRTGGISPLHF.

This clonotype appeared many times. The chain carries TRBV29-1 and TRBJ2-1, with 11 positions matching TRBD2. The length of the CDR3 is 16 residues. CDR1 is SQVTM, CDR2 ANQGSEA, per germline. V shed 0 bases and J 9 bases; nucleotides not matched to a gene: 10. This chain's CDR3 is CSVEDLGSGRAVEQFF. Here the CDR3 DNA reads TGCAGCGTTGAAGATCTCGGTAGCGGGAGGGCCGTTGAGCAGTTCTTC.

This clonotype was seen a handful of times. The rearrangement links TRBV6-5 to TRBJ2-7; D gene ambiguous. The CDR3 sequence is 15 residues long. From germline, CDR1 is MNHEY and CDR2 SVGAGI. The CDR3, as DNA: TGTGTCACGATGGGCTGGTCAGACCCTAACTACGAGCAGTACTTC. Its translation is CVTMGWSDPNYEQYF.

In its sample, this clonotype was seen many times. This chain joins TRBV18 and TRBJ2-4; tentatively, D is TRBD1 or TRBD2 (5 bases each). Germline V lookup: CDR1 KGHSH, CDR2 LQKENI. The CDR3 contains 14 residues. V gave up 4 bases and J gave up 10 bases, with 17 bases separating them. CDR3 nucleotides: TGTGCCAGCTCACTAGGGACGGATCCTTCTATTCAGTACTTC. Residues: CASSLGTDPSIQYF. The full variable domain, in which reference TRBV18 and TRBJ2-4 provide the parts outside the CDR3, is NAGVMQNPRHLVRRRGQEARLRCSPMKGHSHVYWYRQLPEEGLKFMVYLQKENIIDESGMPKERFSAEFPKEGPSILRIQQVVRGDSAAYFCASSLGTDPSIQYFGAGTRLSVL.

This clonotype was observed a few times. In DNA form, the CDR3 reads TGCGCCAGCAGCCAAGAACCCCATGGGTTTACTTTAATACGGGCTTTCTTT. Protein product: CASSQEPHGFTLIRAFF. This chain uses TRBV4-3 with TRBJ1-1; D is unclear. Trimming left V 0 bases short and J 11 bases short, with 25 bases between. CDR1 LGHNA and CDR2 YSLEER come from the germline V gene. The CDR3 loop spans 17 amino acids.

The chain recombines TRBV3-1 with TRBJ1-1; TRBD1 might be the D (6 bases). The V end lost 1 base, the J end lost 0 bases, and 9 bases lay between the germline ends. Germline CDR1 and CDR2: LGHDT and YNNKEL (reference sequence). The length of the CDR3 is 15 residues. The CDR3 reads CASSQAGGLNTEAFF. The CDR3 coding sequence is TGTGCCAGCAGCCAAGCCGGGGGCCTGAACACTGAAGCTTTCTTT.

The V and J genes are TRBV7-2 and TRBJ2-3; 7 positions agree with TRBD1. Per germline, CDR1 SGHTA and CDR2 FQGNSA. The CDR3 runs to 15 residues. The V and J ends lost 6 bases and 3 bases, in that order; junction bases with no gene match: 9. The DNA of the CDR3 is TGTGCCAGCAGGCTCCGACAGGGCTTGACAGATACGCAGTATTTT. This translates into CASRLRQGLTDTQYF.

At least ten counts were recorded for this clonotype. CDR3 DNA: TGCAGCGTTGGGTCCAGCGGGAGGTGGAATGAGCAGTTCTTC. Protein sequence: CSVGSSGRWNEQFF. V usage is TRBV29-1 and J usage is TRBJ2-1, with TRBD2 matching over 9 bases. The V segment lost 4 bases and the J segment 7 bases; nucleotides outside the gene matches: 8. Germline lookup yields CDR1 SQVTM and CDR2 ANQGSEA. This CDR3 has 14 residues.

This clonotype was detected a few times. The chain carries TRBV27 and TRBJ1-2, with unresolved D. The germline gives CDR1 MNHEY, CDR2 SMNVEV (reference sequence). V lost 2 bases, J lost 4 bases, and 11 bases lay in between. There are 14 residues in the CDR3. CDR3 sequence: CASSLSPLGYGYTF. DNA for the CDR3: TGTGCCAGCAGTTTAAGTCCCCTAGGCTATGGCTACACCTTC.